One and the same sample provided the 9 T cell receptor beta chains below, sequenced in a study of cytomegalovirus exposure and HLA in healthy donors. The PCR ran on 60 Vbeta and 13 Jbeta primers. The table came from immunoSEQ multiplex PCR; TCRdb's copy has only in-frame clones and leaves some out. The profile shows some 220,000 clones, roughly four fifths of them singletons. The source material was PBMCs. Receptors originate from a woman in her forties in good health and CMV-seronegative.

The V call is TRBV6-5, the J call TRBJ2-5; 9 nucleotides align to TRBD1. The DNA end favors TRBJ2-7, so the J call may be wrong. The V gene's germline CDR1 is MNHEY and CDR2 SVGAGI. The CDR3 is made up of 15 amino acids. CDR3 DNA sequence: TGTGCCAGCACCCCATCGGACAGGGGTACTTACGAGCAGTACTTC. Residues: CASTPSDRGTYEQYF.

The chain carries TRBV9 and TRBJ1-1; a possible D gene is TRBD1 (6 bases). Trimming took 4 bases from V and 7 from J, leaving 20 bases between them. CDR1 is SGDLS, CDR2 YYNGEE, per germline. This CDR3 is 15 amino acids long. The CDR3 loop reads CASSPNRGARDEAFF. The CDR3 DNA sequence: TGTGCCAGCAGCCCCAACCGGGGGGCGCGGGATGAAGCTTTCTTT.

The chain employs TRBV11-3 and TRBJ2-3; 9 nucleotides agree with TRBD2. There are 17 residues in the CDR3. Losses at the gene ends were 1 base for V and 1 base for J; bases not matched to a gene: 6. Per the germline V gene, CDR1 is SGHNT and CDR2 is YENEEA. CDR3 DNA: TGTGCCAGCAGCTTAGCGGCGGGGGGGCCCCGCACAGATACGCAGTATTTT. This translates into CASSLAAGGPRTDTQYF.

The gene calls are TRBV10-1 and TRBJ2-5; 8 bases line up with TRBD1. The CDR3 consists of 14 residues. Germline trimming cut 0 bases from V and 3 bases from J; bases unmatched to any gene: 0. Germline assignment: CDR1 WNHNN and CDR2 SYGVQD (reference sequence). As DNA, the CDR3 is TGCGCCAGCAGTGAGTCGACAGGGGAAGAGACCCAGTACTTC. Amino acids: CASSESTGEETQYF.

The rearrangement uses TRBV6-6 and TRBJ2-3; D may be TRBD2 (7 bases). The CDR3 is 16 residues long. Trimming took off 2 bases at V and 2 bases at J, with 14 bases between the two ends. The germline gives CDR1 MNHNY, CDR2 SVGAGI (reference sequence). The CDR3 DNA reads as TGTGCCAGCAGTTACAGAGGGGGGGTTTACACAGATACGCAGTATTTT. Translated, it gives CASSYRGGVYTDTQYF.

The V gene is TRBV5-5, the J gene TRBJ1-1, with D possibly matching TRBD1 (5 bases). Germline V CDR1 and CDR2: SGHKS, YYEKEE (reference sequence). The CDR3 is 15 residues long. Deletions cut 2 bases from V and 6 bases from J, with 17 bases between. In DNA form, the CDR3 reads TGTGCCAGCAGCTTAGAAGGGGCGCAAATCCCTGAAGCTTTCTTT. It translates to CASSLEGAQIPEAFF.

The chain has TRBV18 and TRBJ1-6; D is uncertain. Trimming shortened V by 3 bases and J by 8 bases, and 17 bases separated the two germline ends. The CDR3 consists of 16 residues. Germline lookup yields CDR1 KGHSH and CDR2 LQKENI. This CDR3 is CASSPRLPGADSPLHF. Here the CDR3 DNA reads TGTGCCAGCTCACCCCGTCTCCCCGGCGCGGATTCACCCCTCCACTTT. The full variable domain, rest sourced from reference TRBV18 and TRBJ1-6, is NAGVMQNPRHLVRRRGQEARLRCSPMKGHSHVYWYRQLPEEGLKFMVYLQKENIIDESGMPKERFSAEFPKEGPSILRIQQVVRGDSAAYFCASSPRLPGADSPLHFGNGTRLTVT.

This CDR3 is CAGNLAGWRNEQFF. As DNA, the CDR3 is TGTGCCGGTAACCTGGCGGGGTGGAGGAATGAGCAGTTCTTC. The V call is TRBV5-8, the J call TRBJ2-1; TRBD2 might be the D (6 bases). Germline V gene data show CDR1 as SGHTS and CDR2 as YDEGEE. Trimming removed 10 bases from V and 7 bases from J, with 21 bases in between. The CDR3 spans 14 residues.

The rearrangement links TRBV27 to TRBJ2-6; 11 positions match TRBD1. CDR1 is MNHEY and CDR2 is SMNVEV in the germline V gene (reference sequence). The CDR3 covers 17 residues. V was pared by 4 bases and J by 2 bases, with 4 bases of the junction left unmatched. CDR3 nucleotides: TGTGCCAGCAGTTGGACAGGGGGCGCGGCTGGGGCCAACGTCCTGACTTTC. Amino acids: CASSWTGGAAGANVLTF.